Each of the 12 T cell receptor beta chains below was sequenced from the same sample in a study of blood T cell repertoires in COVID-19. Assay: immunoSEQ multiplex PCR; the TCRdb copy retains only in-frame clones and omits some. The sample includes roughly 75,000 clones, approximately 79% of them seen just once. The sample comprised peripheral blood. These receptors came from a human donor with acute or convalescent COVID-19. The donor label of this sample is uncertain.

This chain uses TRBV24-1 with TRBJ2-2; D may be TRBD2 (6 bases). Germline CDR1 KGHDR, CDR2 SFDVKD. The CDR3 extends over 14 amino acids. Deletions cut 4 bases from V and 8 bases from J, with 13 bases between. DNA for the CDR3: TGTGCCACCAGTGAGCAGCGGGCCGTAGGGGAGCTGTTTTTT. It yields the protein CATSEQRAVGELFF.

V and J are TRBV28 and TRBJ1-2; TRBD1 agrees at 7 bases. The germline V gene has CDR1 MDHEN and CDR2 SYDVKM. CDR3 length: 13 amino acids. Losses at the gene ends were 2 bases for V and 11 bases for J; bases not matched to a gene: 8. The CDR3 nucleotides are TGTGCCAGCAGTTTAACAGGACAGGTTTTTTACACCTTC. Translated: CASSLTGQVFYTF.

The genes are TRBV28 and TRBJ1-5; TRBD1 might be the D (6 bases). CDR1 MDHEN and CDR2 SYDVKM come from the germline V gene. V lost 5 bases and J lost 7, with 12 bases in between. CDR3 length: 13 amino acids. The CDR3 protein is CASSRGSLQPQHF. CDR3 DNA: TGTGCCAGCAGTAGGGGGAGCCTCCAGCCCCAGCATTTT. The full variable domain, rest sourced from reference TRBV28 and TRBJ1-5, is DVKVTQSSRYLVKRTGEKVFLECVQDMDHENMFWYRQDPGLGLRLIYFSYDVKMKEKGDIPEGYSVSREKKERFSLILESASTNQTSMYLCASSRGSLQPQHFGDGTRLSIL.

As concerns this clone: Distinct nucleotide sequences in the sample also encode this CDR3. CDR3 DNA sequence: TGTGCCAGCAGCTTGGGTGGGCCTAGCACAGATACGCAGTATTTT. Its translation: CASSLGGPSTDTQYF. This chain connects TRBV11-2 to TRBJ2-3, with D unresolved. Germline CDR1 and CDR2: SGHAT and FQNNGV. V lost 3 bases, J lost 0 bases, and 10 bases lay in between. The length of the CDR3 is 15 residues.

The rearrangement links TRBV27 to TRBJ1-1; 7 nucleotides match TRBD1. This CDR3 is 14 amino acids long. CDR1 and CDR2 from the germline V gene are MNHEY and SMNVEV (reference sequence). V was pared by 6 bases and J by 1 base, with 5 bases of the junction left unmatched. DNA of the CDR3: TGTGCCAGCAGAATGACAGGGAGGAACACTGAAGCTTTCTTT. As protein: CASRMTGRNTEAFF.

In its sample, this clone was seen once. This chain joins TRBV28 and TRBJ1-1; D call uncertain. V lost 4 bases, J lost 0 bases, and 12 bases lay in between. Germline V gene sequence: CDR1 MDHEN, CDR2 SYDVKM. CDR3 length: 15 residues. The chain's CDR3 is CASSSRVSMNTEAFF. The CDR3 bases are TGTGCCAGCAGTTCCAGAGTTAGCATGAACACTGAAGCTTTCTTT.

This rearrangement joins TRBV18 to TRBJ1-1; 12 nucleotides align to TRBD1. CDR3 length: 16 amino acids. Per the germline V gene, CDR1 is KGHSH and CDR2 is LQKENI. J gave up 6 bases and V 5 bases, and 10 bases lay outside the gene matches. CDR3 DNA: TGTGCCAGCTCAGCGGGACAGGGGGCGGACTCACCTGAAGCTTTCTTT. Translating it yields CASSAGQGADSPEAFF.

This clone was seen only a few times. V usage is TRBV7-2 and J usage is TRBJ2-3, with D possibly TRBD1 on 6 matching bases. The CDR3 has 18 residues. The germline V gene encodes CDR1 SGHTA and CDR2 FQGNSA. Trimming left V 1 base short and J 1 base short, with 18 bases between. CDR3: CASSLDGPWQGRTDTQYF. CDR3 bases: TGTGCCAGCAGCTTAGATGGTCCTTGGCAGGGGCGCACAGATACGCAGTATTTT. Variable domain in full (rest from reference TRBV7-2 and TRBJ2-3): GAGVSQSPSNKVTEKGKDVELRCDPISGHTALYWYRQSLGQGLEFLIYFQGNSAPDKSGLPSDRFSAERTGGSVSTLTIQRTQQEDSAVYLCASSLDGPWQGRTDTQYFGPGTRLTVL.

As regards this clone: The germline gene is not matched at one end of the junction; a read error may be the cause. This sequence joins TRBV7-2 and TRBJ2-3, with TRBD2 matching 9 bases. In germline, CDR1 is SGHTA, CDR2 FQGNSA. The CDR3 loop spans 13 amino acids. The CDR3 DNA is TGTGCCAGCAGTCCGAGGCGGGGGGGCCCCGGGTCTTTT. Protein sequence: CASSPRRGGPGSF.

The chain combines TRBV2 with TRBJ2-2; a weak D match, TRBD2 (5 bases). The CDR3 has 15 residues. CDR1 SNHLY and CDR2 FYNNEI come from the germline V gene. The germline V and J ends were trimmed by 7 bases and 4 bases, with 16 bases remaining between them. The CDR3: CASMGSGRPTGELFF. The CDR3 DNA reads TGTGCCAGCATGGGAAGCGGCCGCCCCACCGGGGAGCTGTTTTTT.

This clone was counted ten times or more. The same CDR3 also results from other DNA sequences found in this sample. The chain joins TRBV24-1 to TRBJ1-2; 8 nucleotides align to TRBD1. CDR1 and CDR2 (germline): KGHDR, SFDVKD. This CDR3 spans 15 amino acids. J was trimmed by 5 bases and V by 9 bases; bases with no gene match: 13. CDR3 sequence reads: CATAGQGALSYGYTF. CDR3 DNA sequence: TGTGCCACCGCCGGGCAGGGGGCACTATCGTATGGCTACACCTTC.

CDR3 bases: TGTGCCAGTAAACAACCAGCAACTAATGAAAAACTGTTTTTT. This sequence encodes CASKQPATNEKLFF. V is TRBV19 and J is TRBJ1-4; D is undetermined. The germline V gene encodes CDR1 LNHDA and CDR2 SQIVND (reference sequence). CDR3 size: 14 residues. V lost 7 bases and J 0 bases, leaving 9 bases between the germline ends.